A selection of T cell receptor beta chains follows, all from one sample in a study of shared clonotypes between healthy human individuals. Generated by immunoSEQ multiplex PCR, the TCRdb table keeps only in-frame clones and is missing some. The table shows roughly 600,000 clones, with 95% to 98% occurring only once. The sequenced sample was naive CD8+ T cells sorted from blood. The source is a man aged 25 to 40 in good health. Each CDR3 is given with its conserved first and last residue. Each record gives: CDR3 DNA, CDR3 protein, clone size, D gene, V gene, J gene. The D gene is left open where the match is weak. Expanded clones get a size class; other rows say once, few or many, or leave the size out.

DNA: TGTGCCAGCAGCGTAGGGACTAGCGGCACAGATACGCAGTATTTT
CDR3: CASSVGTSGTDTQYF
size: -
D: TRBD2
V: TRBV9
J: TRBJ2-3

DNA: TGTGCCAGCAGCTCTTTCCCAGTGTTGGAGAACAATGAGCAGTTCTTC
CDR3: CASSSFPVLENNEQFF
size: -
D: -
V: TRBV11-2
J: TRBJ2-1

DNA: TGTGCCACCAGCAGAAGAAGGTTTAGCGGAGAAGAGCAGTTCTTC
CDR3: CATSRRRFSGEEQFF
size: -
D: -
V: TRBV15
J: TRBJ2-1

DNA: TGTGCCAGCAGGGACAGGGAGAACTTGGGCAATGAGCAGTTCTTC
CDR3: CASRDRENLGNEQFF
size: -
D: TRBD1
V: TRBV6-5
J: TRBJ2-1

DNA: TGTGCCAGCGCCCCTGGGCTAGCGGGAGGAACGAACACCGGGGAGCTGTTTTTT
CDR3: CASAPGLAGGTNTGELFF
size: -
D: TRBD2
V: TRBV28
J: TRBJ2-2

DNA: TGTGCCAGCAGCCTCCCGGCGGGAAGGGTGGAGGAGCAGTACTTC
CDR3: CASSLPAGRVEEQYF
size: -
D: -
V: TRBV7-9
J: TRBJ2-7

DNA: TGTGCCAGTGAATTAGGAGGGAGCTCCTACAATGAGCAGTTCTTC
CDR3: CASELGGSSYNEQFF
size: -
D: -
V: TRBV19
J: TRBJ2-1

DNA: TGTGCCAGCAGCCGGGGACCGGGACAGGGGACCGGGGAGCTGTTTTTT
CDR3: CASSRGPGQGTGELFF
size: -
D: TRBD1
V: TRBV7-2
J: TRBJ2-2

DNA: TGCGCCAGCAGCTCCCGCGGAACTGTGGTTGCTAGGGGACCCTCCTACGAGCAGTACTTC
CDR3: CASSSRGTVVARGPSYEQYF
size: -
D: -
V: TRBV5-1
J: TRBJ2-7

DNA: TGTGCCAGCAACCAGAACACCGGGGAGCTGTTTTTT
CDR3: CASNQNTGELFF
size: -
D: -
V: TRBV9
J: TRBJ2-2

DNA: TGTGCCAGCAGCCTACAGGGGTTTTTCTCCTACGAGCAGTACTTC
CDR3: CASSLQGFFSYEQYF
size: -
D: TRBD1
V: TRBV28
J: TRBJ2-7

DNA: TGTGCCAGCAGTCCCGGGACAGGAGCCTTCTACGAGCAGTACTTC
CDR3: CASSPGTGAFYEQYF
size: few
D: TRBD1
V: TRBV6-5
J: TRBJ2-7

DNA: TGTGCCAGCAGTGGCGGGGCGGGGAGCATCAATCAGCCCCAGCATTTT
CDR3: CASSGGAGSINQPQHF
size: -
D: -
V: TRBV2
J: TRBJ1-5

DNA: TGTGCCACCAGCAGAGATCCGGCAGGGCCCTTGAACACCGGGGAGCTGTTTTTT
CDR3: CATSRDPAGPLNTGELFF
size: -
D: -
V: TRBV15
J: TRBJ2-2

DNA: TGTGCCAGCAGCGTAGAAGCGGGAACTCCTGGGGAGCTGTTTTTT
CDR3: CASSVEAGTPGELFF
size: -
D: TRBD2
V: TRBV9
J: TRBJ2-2

DNA: TGTGCCAGCAGCCCCGGACAGGGGGCGTACGAGCAGTACTTC
CDR3: CASSPGQGAYEQYF
size: -
D: TRBD1
V: TRBV11-3
J: TRBJ2-7

DNA: TGCGCCAGCAGCGTTTACAATGAGCAGTTCTTC
CDR3: CASSVYNEQFF
size: -
D: -
V: TRBV10-2
J: TRBJ2-1

DNA: TGTGCCACCAGCAGAGACCTTCGGGAGGGCCACAACAATGAGCAGTTCTTC
CDR3: CATSRDLREGHNNEQFF
size: -
D: TRBD2
V: TRBV15
J: TRBJ2-1

DNA: TGCGCCAGCAGCCAGCTAACAGCCTCCTACGAGCAGTACTTC
CDR3: CASSQLTASYEQYF
size: -
D: -
V: TRBV4-3
J: TRBJ2-7

DNA: TGTGCCAGCAGCTACCCAAACATCAGGGGGCCGAAAGGCGGGGAGCTGTTTTTT
CDR3: CASSYPNIRGPKGGELFF
size: -
D: TRBD1
V: TRBV7-2
J: TRBJ2-2

DNA: TGTGCCAGCAGGCTCAGGGGAACTGGAAACACCATATATTTT
CDR3: CASRLRGTGNTIYF
size: -
D: -
V: TRBV6-5
J: TRBJ1-3

DNA: TGCAGCGTTGGTGTGACAGGTTTTTCCTACAATGAGCAGTTCTTC
CDR3: CSVGVTGFSYNEQFF
size: -
D: -
V: TRBV29-1
J: TRBJ2-1